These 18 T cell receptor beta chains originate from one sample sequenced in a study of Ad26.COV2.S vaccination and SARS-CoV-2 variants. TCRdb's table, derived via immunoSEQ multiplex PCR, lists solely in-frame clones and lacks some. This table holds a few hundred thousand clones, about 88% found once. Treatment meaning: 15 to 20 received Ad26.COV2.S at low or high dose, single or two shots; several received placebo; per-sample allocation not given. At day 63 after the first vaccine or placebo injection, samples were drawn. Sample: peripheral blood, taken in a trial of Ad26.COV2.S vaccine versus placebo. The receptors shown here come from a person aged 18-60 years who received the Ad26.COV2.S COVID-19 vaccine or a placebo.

The CDR3 nucleotides read TGTGCCAGCAGTTTATTAAGCGGGAGGGCCGTAGGGCGTTTTAGTGAGCAGTTCTTC. It yields the protein CASSLLSGRAVGRFSEQFF. The chain recombines TRBV28 with TRBJ2-1; 10 nucleotides agree with TRBD2. CDR1 MDHEN and CDR2 SYDVKM come from the germline V gene. CDR3 length: 19 amino acids. The V gene end was trimmed by 1 base and the J gene end by 9 bases; junction bases not matched to a gene: 18.

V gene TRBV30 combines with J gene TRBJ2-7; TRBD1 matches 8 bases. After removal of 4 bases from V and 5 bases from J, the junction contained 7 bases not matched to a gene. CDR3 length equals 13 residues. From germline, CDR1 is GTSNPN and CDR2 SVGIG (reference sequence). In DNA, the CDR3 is TGTGCCTGGACGCAGGGGGCAGGAGACGAGCAGTACTTC. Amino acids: CAWTQGAGDEQYF.

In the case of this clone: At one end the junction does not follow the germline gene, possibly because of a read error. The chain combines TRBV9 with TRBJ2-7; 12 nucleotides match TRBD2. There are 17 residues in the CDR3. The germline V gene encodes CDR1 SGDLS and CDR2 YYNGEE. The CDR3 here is CASSVEGLAGSSYGQYF. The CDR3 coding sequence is TGTGCCAGCAGCGTAGAGGGACTAGCGGGTTCTTCCTACGGGCAGTACTTC. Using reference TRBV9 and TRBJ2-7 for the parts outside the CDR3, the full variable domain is DSGVTQTPKHLITATGQRVTLRCSPRSGDLSVYWYQQSLDQGLQFLIQYYNGEERAKGNILERFSAQQFPDLHSELNLSSLELGDSALYFCASSVEGLAGSSYGQYFGPGTRLTVT.

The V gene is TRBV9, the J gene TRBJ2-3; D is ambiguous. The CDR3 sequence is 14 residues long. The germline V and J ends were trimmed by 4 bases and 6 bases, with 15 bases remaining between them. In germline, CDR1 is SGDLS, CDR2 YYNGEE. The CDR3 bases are TGTGCCAGCAGCCGTAAGTGGGCTGGGGATACGCAGTATTTT. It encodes CASSRKWAGDTQYF.

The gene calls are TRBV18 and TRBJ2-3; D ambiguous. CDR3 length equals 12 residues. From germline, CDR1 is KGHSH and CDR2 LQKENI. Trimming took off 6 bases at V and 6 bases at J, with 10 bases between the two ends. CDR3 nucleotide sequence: TGTGCCAGCTCCCAAGGGCCGGATACGCAGTATTTT. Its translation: CASSQGPDTQYF.

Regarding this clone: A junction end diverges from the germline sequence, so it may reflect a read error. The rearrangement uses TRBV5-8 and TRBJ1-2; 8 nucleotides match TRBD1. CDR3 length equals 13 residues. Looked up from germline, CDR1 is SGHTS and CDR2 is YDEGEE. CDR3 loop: CASILGTGYGYTF. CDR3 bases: TGTGCCAGCATCTTGGGGACAGGCTATGGCTACACCTTC. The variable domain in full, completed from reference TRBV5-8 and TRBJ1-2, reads EAGVTQSPTHLIKTRGQQATLRCSPISGHTSVYWYQQALGLGLQFLLWYDEGEERNRGNFPPRFSGRQFPNYSSELNVNALELEDSALYLCASILGTGYGYTFGSGTRLTVV.

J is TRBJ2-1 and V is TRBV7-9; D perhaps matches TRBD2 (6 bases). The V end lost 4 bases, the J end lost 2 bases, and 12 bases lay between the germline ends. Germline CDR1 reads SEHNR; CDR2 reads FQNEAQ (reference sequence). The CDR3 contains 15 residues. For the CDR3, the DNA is TGTGCCAGCAGCTCTACTAGCCGCGCCTACAATGAGCAGTTCTTC. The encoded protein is CASSSTSRAYNEQFF. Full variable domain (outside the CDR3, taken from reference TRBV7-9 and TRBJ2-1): DTGVSQNPRHKITKRGQNVTFRCDPISEHNRLYWYRQTLGQGPEFLTYFQNEAQLEKSRLLSDRFSAERPKGSFSTLEIQRTEQGDSAMYLCASSSTSRAYNEQFFGPGTRLTVL.

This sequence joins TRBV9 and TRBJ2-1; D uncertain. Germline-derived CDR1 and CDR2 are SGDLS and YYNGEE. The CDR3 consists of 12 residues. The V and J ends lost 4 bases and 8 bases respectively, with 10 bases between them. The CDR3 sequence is CASSPAGHEQFF. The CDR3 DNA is TGTGCCAGCAGCCCAGCCGGGCATGAGCAGTTCTTC.

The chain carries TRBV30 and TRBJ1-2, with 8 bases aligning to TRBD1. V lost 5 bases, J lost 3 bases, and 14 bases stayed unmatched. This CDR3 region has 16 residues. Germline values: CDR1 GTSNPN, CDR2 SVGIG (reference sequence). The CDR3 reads CAWSPQGARTYYGYTF. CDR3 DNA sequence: TGTGCCTGGTCACCTCAGGGGGCGCGGACTTACTATGGCTACACCTTC.

For the CDR3, the DNA is TGTGCCAGCTCCCCCTACCGAAGGGCTGGAGCGCAAGGGGCCAACGTCCTGACTTTC. As protein: CASSPYRRAGAQGANVLTF. The rearrangement uses TRBV18 and TRBJ2-6; D gene uncertain. Trimming stripped 6 bases from V and 4 bases from J, with 25 bases between. Germline assignment: CDR1 KGHSH and CDR2 LQKENI. The CDR3 extends over 19 amino acids.

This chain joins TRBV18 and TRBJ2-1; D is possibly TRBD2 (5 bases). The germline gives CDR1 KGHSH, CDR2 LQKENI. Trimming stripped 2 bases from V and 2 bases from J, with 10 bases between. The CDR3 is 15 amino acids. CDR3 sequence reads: CASSPSGIPYNEQFF. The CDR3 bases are TGTGCCAGCTCACCATCCGGGATACCCTACAATGAGCAGTTCTTC.

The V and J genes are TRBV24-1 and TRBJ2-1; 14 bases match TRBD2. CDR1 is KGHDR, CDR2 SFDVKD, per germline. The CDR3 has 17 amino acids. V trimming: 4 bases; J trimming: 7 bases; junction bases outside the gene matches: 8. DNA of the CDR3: TGTGCCACCAGTGAGACGTGGACTAGCGGGAGGCGGAATGAGCAGTTCTTC. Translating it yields CATSETWTSGRRNEQFF.

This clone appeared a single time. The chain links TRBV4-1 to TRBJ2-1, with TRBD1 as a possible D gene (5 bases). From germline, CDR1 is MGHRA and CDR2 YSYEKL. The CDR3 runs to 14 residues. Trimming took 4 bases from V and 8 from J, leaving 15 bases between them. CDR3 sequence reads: CASSPPGRVDEQFF. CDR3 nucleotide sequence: TGCGCCAGCAGCCCCCCGGGCAGGGTCGATGAGCAGTTCTTC.

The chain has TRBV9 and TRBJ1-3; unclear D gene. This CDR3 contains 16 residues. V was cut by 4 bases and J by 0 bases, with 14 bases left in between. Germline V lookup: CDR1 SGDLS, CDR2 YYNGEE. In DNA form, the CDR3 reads TGTGCCAGCAGCCCGGTAGGCAGGTCCTCTGGAAACACCATATATTTT. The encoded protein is CASSPVGRSSGNTIYF. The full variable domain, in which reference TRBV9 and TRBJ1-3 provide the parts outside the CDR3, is DSGVTQTPKHLITATGQRVTLRCSPRSGDLSVYWYQQSLDQGLQFLIQYYNGEERAKGNILERFSAQQFPDLHSELNLSSLELGDSALYFCASSPVGRSSGNTIYFGEGSWLTVV.

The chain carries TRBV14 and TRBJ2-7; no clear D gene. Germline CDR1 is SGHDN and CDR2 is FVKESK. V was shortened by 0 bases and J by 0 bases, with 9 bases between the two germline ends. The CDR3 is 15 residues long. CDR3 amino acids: CASSQEGISSYEQYF. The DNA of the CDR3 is TGTGCCAGCAGCCAAGAGGGGATCAGCTCCTACGAGCAGTACTTC.

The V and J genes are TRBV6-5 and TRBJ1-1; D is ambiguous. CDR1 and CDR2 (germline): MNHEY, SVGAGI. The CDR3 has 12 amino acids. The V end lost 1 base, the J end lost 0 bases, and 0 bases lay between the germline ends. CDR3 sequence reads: CASSYLNTEAFF. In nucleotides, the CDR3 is TGTGCCAGCAGTTACTTGAACACTGAAGCTTTCTTT.

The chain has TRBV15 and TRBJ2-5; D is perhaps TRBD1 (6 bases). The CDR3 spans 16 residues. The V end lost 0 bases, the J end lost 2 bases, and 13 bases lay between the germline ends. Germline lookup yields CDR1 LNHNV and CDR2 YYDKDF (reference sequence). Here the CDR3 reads CATSRDVGGGQETQYF. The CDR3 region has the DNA TGTGCCACCAGCAGAGATGTAGGGGGTGGTCAAGAGACCCAGTACTTC.

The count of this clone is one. The CDR3 DNA is TGTGCCAGCAGCCAATGGACGGGACAAGAGACCCAGTACTTC. This translates into CASSQWTGQETQYF. V gene TRBV11-2 combines with J gene TRBJ2-5, with D possibly matching TRBD2 (5 bases). CDR1 is SGHAT, CDR2 FQNNGV, per germline. The CDR3 length is 14 residues. Deletions cut 5 bases from V and 2 bases from J, with 12 bases between.